The entry that follows covers one T cell receptor beta chain sequence. These data come from a study of OX40 agonist ivuxolimab in advanced cancers. TCRdb's copy holds only in-frame clones and misses some; the assay was immunoSEQ multiplex PCR. The sample holds over 60,000 clones, roughly 80% seen once. The CDR3 has 15 amino acids. Between the trimmed V and J ends, which lost 5 bases and 4 bases, there was a span of 16 bases. Germline V CDR1 and CDR2: MNHEY, SVGAGI. The chain is built from TRBV6-5 and TRBJ2-3; either TRBD1 or TRBD2 may supply D (5 bases each). This TCR derives from an adult with an advanced solid tumor such as melanoma, head and neck, liver or kidney cancer. Sequences were derived from CD4+ or CD8+ T cells sorted from blood, sampled in a trial of the OX40 agonist ivuxolimab. CDR3 region: CASSPGAQEADTQYF. CDR3 sequence (DNA): TGTGCCAGCAGTCCCGGGGCTCAGGAGGCAGATACGCAGTATTTT.